This T cell receptor beta chain appears in the sequencing data of a study of shared clonotypes between healthy human individuals (dated by TCRdb to the early 2020s). As for the study more broadly: The cohort included three men and two women between 18 and 49 years of age. For each donor, three plates each were used for CD4 naive and CD4 memory, two plates were used for CD8 naive, and one plate was used for CD8 memory. To estimate repertoire size and how much clonotypes are shared between individuals, the study performed deep sequencing of blood TCR repertoires from a handful of healthy adults. To increase sequencing depth and limit assay-specific biases, TCR repertoire library preparation and sequencing were carried out by different laboratories using diverse techniques. Per donor, leukapheresis produced somewhere between about 0.8 and 9.5 billion PBMCs.

Using the deep immunoSEQ assay, multiplex PCR amplified TCR CDR3 regions from genomic DNA. Extracted genomic DNA from each cell subset was distributed evenly across all wells of several immunoSEQ 96-well plates, and each plate was treated as a replicate. For sorted subsets, approximately 0.2 ug of genomic DNA, equivalent to 25,000 to 30,000 T cell genomes, went into each replicate PCR. Purified libraries were measured with a Qubit 3.0 fluorometer, size-checked on a Bioanalyzer 2100, and measured again with the KAPA Library Quantification kit. A separate single-read 150-cycle Illumina NextSeq 550 flow cell was used to sequence each immunoSEQ 96-well plate. The authors' analysis ran thus. Because the immunoSEQ output included only junctional sequences and no quality scores, the filtering could not be the same as the filtering used for full-length reads. To assign V/J genes and CDR3, sequences were annotated using PyIR, a Python wrapper for IgBLAST v1.9, with IMGT germline references. Reads with weak V/J assignments (E-value above 1e-6), missing CDR3, stop codons, out-of-frame junctions, or ambiguous translated residues were removed. V3J clonotypes were defined as sequences sharing an identical inferred V gene, J gene, and CDR3 amino acid sequence. To compute the percentage overlap between repertoires, the number of shared unique clonotypes was divided by the size of the smaller repertoire. RTK rarefaction, the Chao1 estimator, and Recon v2.1 estimates of unobserved clonotypes were used to assess repertoire richness. For all TCRbeta clonotypes obtained by the gDNA method from a few donors, generation probabilities were computed with OLGA. Drawn from immuneACCESS, this table holds only the in-frame rearrangements with V and J called that TCRdb kept. Clones are partly lost; checked studies trace under half to an unresolved V gene and leave the rest unexplained. V and J calls and clone size are copied from that table; D and trimming were computed from the DNA. The sample table holds roughly 1,100,000 clones, of which roughly 75% were seen once. The top ten constitute about 1.5% of the sample.

Donors were healthy HIV-negative adults with no recently reported acute infections or vaccinations. Only Caucasian adults living in Nashville, Tennessee, USA were represented among the donors. CD4+ T cells were enriched by magnetic negative selection, after which naive cells were positively selected on CD45RA and the negative fraction was taken as the memory subset. Blood was collected by leukapheresis, and PBMCs were isolated by Ficoll-Histopaque density gradient centrifugation and then cryopreserved in liquid nitrogen vapor phase. Analytical flow cytometry was used to check the purity and quantity of every magnetically sorted T cell population. Genomic DNA was isolated from every sorted fraction and measured by UV absorbance on a Nanodrop 2000c. Worth noting for this clone: It lacks a known antigen. Base qualities were left out, and no much larger clone turns up one base away.

V loses 2 bases, J loses 0 bases, and the germline ends lie 11 bases apart. The CDR3 starts with the cysteine, ends with the phenylalanine, and has 15 residues. The retained sequence is limited to the CDR3, 45 bases, with the frame set at the first base. Via the germline V gene, CDR1 is SGHTA and CDR2 FQGNSA. Overall results and qualifications from the work: Naive subsets generally had larger estimated clonotype richness than memory subsets did. Across a handful of donors, 4.5% to 6.5% of naive CD4, roughly 3.5% of naive CD8, approximately 2.5% of memory CD4, and around 0.4% of memory CD8 clonotypes were shared. Rarefaction of sorted-subset datasets indicated incomplete sequencing despite the large sequencing depth. The small number of donors limited the genetic and exposure-history diversity represented. Pairwise subsampling led to the expectation that sequencing depth would affect the degree of clonotype sharing among donors. Clonotypes shared by all four sorted-subset donors showed higher generation probabilities than non-shared clonotypes. Sampling was restricted to blood, and TCR repertoires in tissue are likely to differ from TCR repertoires in blood.

Sequencing was performed on memory CD4+ T cells sorted from blood. The cell subset or site label corresponds to: CD45RA-negative fraction. Here the chain combines TRBV7-2 and TRBJ2-7; too little of a D gene remains to name it. The clonotype comes from a man younger than 35 in good health. The DNA sequence reads TGTGCCAGCAGCTTATCGTTTTTGGGCTCCTACGAGCAGTACTTC. This sequence encodes CASSLSFLGSYEQYF.